The text below deals with one T cell receptor beta chain. How the authors handled the data: The authors estimated nucleated cell counts from reference gene primer amplification. TCRdb's copy holds only in-frame clones and misses some; the assay was immunoSEQ multiplex PCR. V, J and clone size were drawn from that table, and D and trimming were deduced from the DNA. Seen here are 120,000 or so clones, approximately 85% observed once, and the top ten hold under 7%. The data were obtained in a study of blood T cell repertoires in COVID-19. Study context: The samples span acute and convalescent COVID-19 from the United States, Italy and Spain. PBMCs, B-cell-depleted T cells, or T cells were the source of the cDNA or gDNA that made up the material.

V was clipped by 6 bases and J by 7 bases, with 22 bases between them. The CDR3 totals 17 residues. Germline assignment: CDR1 SGHAT and CDR2 FQNNGV. The sequencing sample was made of peripheral blood. This sequence originates from a man of 80 years or more with active or convalescent COVID-19. This chain links TRBV11-2 with TRBJ1-6, with D possibly being TRBD1 (5 bases). The CDR3 loop is CASSSPRGQGGNSPLHF. The CDR3 DNA reads TGTGCCAGCAGTTCACCAAGGGGCCAGGGCGGCAATTCACCCCTCCACTTT.